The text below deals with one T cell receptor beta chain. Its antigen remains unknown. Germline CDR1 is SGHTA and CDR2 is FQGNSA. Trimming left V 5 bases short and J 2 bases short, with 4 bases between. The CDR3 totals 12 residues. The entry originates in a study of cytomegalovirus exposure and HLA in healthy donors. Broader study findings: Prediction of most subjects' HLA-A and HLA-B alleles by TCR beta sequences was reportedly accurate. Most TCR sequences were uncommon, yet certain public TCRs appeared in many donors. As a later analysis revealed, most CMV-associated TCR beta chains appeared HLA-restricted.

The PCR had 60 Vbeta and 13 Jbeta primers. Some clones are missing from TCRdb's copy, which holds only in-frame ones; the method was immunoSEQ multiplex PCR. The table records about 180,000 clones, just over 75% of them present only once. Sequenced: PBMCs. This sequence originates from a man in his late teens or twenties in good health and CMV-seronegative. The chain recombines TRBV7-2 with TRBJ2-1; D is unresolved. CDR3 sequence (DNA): TGTGCCAGCAGCGAGCCCTACAATGAGCAGTTCTTC. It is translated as CASSEPYNEQFF.